Listed below are T cell receptor beta chains from one sample, sequenced in a study of blood T cell repertoires in COVID-19. Method: immunoSEQ multiplex PCR; TCRdb's copy keeps in-frame clones and lacks some. The top ten clones hold 6.2% of a sample with 200,000 to 250,000 clones, approximately 87% of them seen once. Specimen: peripheral blood. The source of these receptors is a man in his 60s with acute or convalescent COVID-19. The CDR3 runs from the conserved cysteine through the conserved F or W. Each record gives: D gene, V gene, J gene, CDR3 protein. The D gene is left open where the match is weak.

D: NA
V: TRBV6-5
J: TRBJ2-3
CDR3: CASGRLSADTQYF

D: TRBD1
V: TRBV11-3
J: TRBJ2-5
CDR3: CASSLVGRGWETQYF

D: NA
V: TRBV7-9
J: TRBJ1-4
CDR3: CASSLNNPTNEKLFF

D: NA
V: TRBV28
J: TRBJ1-2
CDR3: CASGQGNYGYTF

D: NA
V: TRBV11-2
J: TRBJ1-2
CDR3: CASSPHRDYGYTF

D: TRBD1
V: TRBV24-1
J: TRBJ2-4
CDR3: CATSDSDRDIAKNIQYF

D: TRBD1
V: TRBV4-1
J: TRBJ1-2
CDR3: CASSQEGTGQGGGYTF

D: TRBD1
V: TRBV9
J: TRBJ1-2
CDR3: CASSAPGTGWYGYTF

D: TRBD2
V: TRBV2
J: TRBJ2-7
CDR3: CASRGGSYEQYF

D: NA
V: TRBV29-1
J: TRBJ2-4
CDR3: CSVEGRAKNIQYF

D: NA
V: TRBV5-1
J: TRBJ1-3
CDR3: CASSLSGLSSGNTIYF

D: NA
V: TRBV7-2
J: TRBJ1-2
CDR3: CASNTVSGTTNYYGYTF

D: TRBD1
V: TRBV5-5
J: TRBJ1-5
CDR3: CASSERTGPGGPQHF

D: NA
V: TRBV13
J: TRBJ1-1
CDR3: CASRERGLDTEAFF

D: TRBD1
V: TRBV28
J: TRBJ2-3
CDR3: CASSETGHSSTDTQYF

D: NA
V: TRBV6-5
J: TRBJ1-3
CDR3: CASSYSPARSNTIYF

D: NA
V: TRBV5-6
J: TRBJ2-5
CDR3: CASSWTTGTAQYF

D: NA
V: TRBV29-1
J: TRBJ2-5
CDR3: CSVGGHQETQYF

D: NA
V: TRBV5-1
J: TRBJ2-7
CDR3: CASSWTGTRVYEQYF

D: TRBD2
V: TRBV28
J: TRBJ2-1
CDR3: CASRIFGERDFHNEQFF

D: NA
V: TRBV28
J: TRBJ1-5
CDR3: CASSSQGLGYQPQHF

D: NA
V: TRBV15
J: TRBJ2-5
CDR3: CATSATVHQGTQYF

D: NA
V: TRBV5-4
J: TRBJ2-2
CDR3: CASSLVRGDTGELFF

D: NA
V: TRBV19
J: TRBJ1-5
CDR3: CASKSLRDNQPQHF